This T cell receptor (beta chain) was observed in a study of cytomegalovirus exposure and HLA in healthy donors. About this clone itself: What it binds is not known.

This PCR relied on a set of 60 Vbeta primers and 13 Jbeta primers. Libraries were prepared by immunoSEQ multiplex PCR; TCRdb keeps only in-frame clonotypes and omits some of them. The table has about 160,000 clones, 75% to 85% seen once; the top ten hold less than 2%. Study results and limitations: In most subjects, TCR beta sequences reportedly gave accurate predictions of HLA-A and HLA-B alleles. Immune exposure information comprised only CMV serostatus. Of the V segments, some could not be distinguished, including TRBV6-2 and TRBV6-3, and were excluded.

The CDR3 sequence is 16 residues long. With 1 base removed from V and 0 bases from J, the gap between germline ends came to 11 bases. Looked up from germline, CDR1 is SGHNT and CDR2 is YYREEE (reference sequence). This receptor was identified in a woman aged 18-29 years in good health and CMV-seronegative. The V and J genes are TRBV5-4 and TRBJ2-1, with D maybe TRBD2 (6 bases). The sample was PBMCs. The CDR3 region has the DNA TGTGCCAGCAGCTTGCTAAGCGGGCTCTCCTACAATGAGCAGTTCTTC. It encodes CASSLLSGLSYNEQFF.